This T cell receptor (beta chain) appears in the sequencing data of a study of cytomegalovirus exposure and HLA in healthy donors. In the PCR, 60 Vbeta and 13 Jbeta primers were used. Profiled with immunoSEQ multiplex PCR; TCRdb holds only in-frame clones, not every one. The table has 94,000 or so clones, about two thirds seen once. The CDR3 loop spans 16 amino acids. V lost 4 bases and J lost 4, with 19 bases in between. The germline gives CDR1 SNHLY, CDR2 FYNNEI. Material: PBMCs. This TCR was sampled from a man aged 55 to 70 in good health and CMV-seronegative. The V and J genes are TRBV2 and TRBJ2-5; D may be TRBD2 (7 bases). CDR3 coding DNA: TGTGCCAGCAGTGGGGGGGGCAGGATCGATCTAGAGACCCAGTACTTC. Protein: CASSGGGRIDLETQYF.